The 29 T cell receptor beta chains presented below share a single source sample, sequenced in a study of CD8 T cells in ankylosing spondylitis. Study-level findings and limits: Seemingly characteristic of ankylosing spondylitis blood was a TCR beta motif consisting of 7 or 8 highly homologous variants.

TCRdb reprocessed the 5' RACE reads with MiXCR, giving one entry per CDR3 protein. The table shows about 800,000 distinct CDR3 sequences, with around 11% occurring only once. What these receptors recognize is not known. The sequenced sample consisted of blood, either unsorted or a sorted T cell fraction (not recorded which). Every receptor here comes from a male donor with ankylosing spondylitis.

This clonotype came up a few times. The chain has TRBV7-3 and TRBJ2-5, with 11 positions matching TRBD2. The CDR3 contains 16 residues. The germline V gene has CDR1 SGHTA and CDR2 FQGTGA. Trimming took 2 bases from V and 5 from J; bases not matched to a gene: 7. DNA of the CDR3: TGTGCCAGCAGCTTAGTAGGGACTAGCGGCGGCGAGACCCAGTACTTC. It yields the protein CASSLVGTSGGETQYF.

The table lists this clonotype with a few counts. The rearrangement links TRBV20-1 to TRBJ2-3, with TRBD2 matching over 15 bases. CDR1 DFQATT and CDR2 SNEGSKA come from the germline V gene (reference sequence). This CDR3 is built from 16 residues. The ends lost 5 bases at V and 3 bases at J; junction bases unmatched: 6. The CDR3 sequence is CSAFRTSGGATDTQYF. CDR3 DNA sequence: TGCAGTGCTTTCAGGACTAGCGGGGGGGCTACAGATACGCAGTATTTT.

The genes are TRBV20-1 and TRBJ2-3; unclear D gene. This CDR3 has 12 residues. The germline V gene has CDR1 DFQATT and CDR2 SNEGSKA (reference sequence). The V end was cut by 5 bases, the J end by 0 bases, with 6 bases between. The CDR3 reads CSAWASTDTQYF. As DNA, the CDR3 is TGCAGTGCTTGGGCTAGCACAGATACGCAGTATTTT.

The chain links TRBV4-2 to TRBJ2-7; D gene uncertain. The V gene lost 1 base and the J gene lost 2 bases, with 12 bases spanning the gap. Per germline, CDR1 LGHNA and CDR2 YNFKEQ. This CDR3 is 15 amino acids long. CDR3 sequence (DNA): TGTGCCAGCAGCCAAGTTCGTGGGCTCCCCTACGAGCAGTACTTC. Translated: CASSQVRGLPYEQYF.

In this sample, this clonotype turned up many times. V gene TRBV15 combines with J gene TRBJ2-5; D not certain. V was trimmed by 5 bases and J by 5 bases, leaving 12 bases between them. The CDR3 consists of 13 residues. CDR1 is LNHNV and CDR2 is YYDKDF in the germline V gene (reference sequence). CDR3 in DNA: TGTGCCACCAGCCTTGATCCTCGGGAGACCCAGTACTTC. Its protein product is CATSLDPRETQYF.

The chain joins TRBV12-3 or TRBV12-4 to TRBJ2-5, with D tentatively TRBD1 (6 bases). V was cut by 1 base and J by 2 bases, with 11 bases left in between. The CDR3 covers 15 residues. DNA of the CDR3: TGTGCCAGCAGTTTAGGCTGGACAGTACAAGAGACCCAGTACTTC. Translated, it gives CASSLGWTVQETQYF.

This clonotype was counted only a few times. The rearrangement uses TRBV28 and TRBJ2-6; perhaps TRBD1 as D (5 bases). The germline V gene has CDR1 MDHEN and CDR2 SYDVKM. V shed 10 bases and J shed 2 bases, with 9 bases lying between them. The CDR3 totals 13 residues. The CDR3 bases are TGTGCCATCAGCAGGGCTGGGGCCAACGTCCTGACTTTC. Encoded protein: CAISRAGANVLTF. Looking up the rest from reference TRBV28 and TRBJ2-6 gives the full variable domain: DVKVTQSSRYLVKRTGEKVFLECVQDMDHENMFWYRQDPGLGLRLIYFSYDVKMKEKGDIPEGYSVSREKKERFSLILESASTNQTSMYLCAISRAGANVLTFGAGSRLTVL.

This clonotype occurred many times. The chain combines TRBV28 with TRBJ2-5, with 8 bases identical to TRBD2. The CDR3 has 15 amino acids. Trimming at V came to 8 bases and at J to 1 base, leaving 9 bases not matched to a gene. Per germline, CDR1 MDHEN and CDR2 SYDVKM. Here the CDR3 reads CASHGAGAIQETQYF. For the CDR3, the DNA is TGTGCCAGCCATGGAGCGGGGGCCATCCAAGAGACCCAGTACTTC.

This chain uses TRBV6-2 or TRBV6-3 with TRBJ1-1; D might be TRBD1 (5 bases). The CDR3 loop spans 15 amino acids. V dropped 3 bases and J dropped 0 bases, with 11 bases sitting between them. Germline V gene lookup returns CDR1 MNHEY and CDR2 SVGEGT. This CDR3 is CASSYYDSMNTEAFF. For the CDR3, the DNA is TGTGCCAGCAGTTATTACGACAGCATGAACACTGAAGCTTTCTTT.

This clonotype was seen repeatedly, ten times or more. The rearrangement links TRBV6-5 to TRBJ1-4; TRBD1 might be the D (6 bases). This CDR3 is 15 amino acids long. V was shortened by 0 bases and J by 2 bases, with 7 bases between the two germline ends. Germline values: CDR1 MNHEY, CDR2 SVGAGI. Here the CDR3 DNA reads TGTGCCAGCAGTTACTCGGGGGCTACTAATGAAAAACTGTTTTTT. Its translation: CASSYSGATNEKLFF.

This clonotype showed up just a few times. CDR3 sequence (DNA): TGTGCCAGCAGTGAGCTGGACCGGACCTACGAGCAGTACTTC. This sequence encodes CASSELDRTYEQYF. This sequence joins TRBV25-1 and TRBJ2-7; no reliable D call. Deletions cut 3 bases from V and 2 bases from J, with 11 bases between. Germline V gene lookup returns CDR1 MGHDK and CDR2 SYGVNS. The CDR3 spans 14 residues.

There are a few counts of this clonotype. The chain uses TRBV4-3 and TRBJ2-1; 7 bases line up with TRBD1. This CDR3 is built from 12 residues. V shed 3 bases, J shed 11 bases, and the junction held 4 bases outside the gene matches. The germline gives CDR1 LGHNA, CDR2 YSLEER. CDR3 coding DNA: TGCGCCAGCAGCCAGAAACAGGGGAAGCAGTTCTTC. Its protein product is CASSQKQGKQFF.

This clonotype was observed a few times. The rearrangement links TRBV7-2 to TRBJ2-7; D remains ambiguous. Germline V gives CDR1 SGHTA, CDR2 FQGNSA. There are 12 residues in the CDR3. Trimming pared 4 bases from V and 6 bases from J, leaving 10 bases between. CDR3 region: CASSSSKGEQYF. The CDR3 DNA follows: TGTGCCAGCAGCTCGTCCAAAGGCGAGCAGTACTTC.

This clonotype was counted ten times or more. The CDR3 is CASSEQVVEQPQHF. CDR3 coding DNA: TGTGCCAGCTCTGAACAGGTGGTCGAGCAGCCCCAGCATTTT. The chain uses TRBV18 and TRBJ1-5; maybe TRBD1 (5 bases). Germline CDR1 is KGHSH and CDR2 is LQKENI. This CDR3 is 14 amino acids long. Trimming took off 6 bases at V and 7 bases at J, with 16 bases between the two ends.

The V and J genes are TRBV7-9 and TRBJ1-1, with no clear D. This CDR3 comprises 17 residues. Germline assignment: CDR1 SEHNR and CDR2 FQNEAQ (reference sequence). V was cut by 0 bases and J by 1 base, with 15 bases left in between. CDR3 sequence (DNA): TGTGCCAGCAGCTTAGCCCTTGGTCGGAGATCGAACACTGAAGCTTTCTTT. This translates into CASSLALGRRSNTEAFF.

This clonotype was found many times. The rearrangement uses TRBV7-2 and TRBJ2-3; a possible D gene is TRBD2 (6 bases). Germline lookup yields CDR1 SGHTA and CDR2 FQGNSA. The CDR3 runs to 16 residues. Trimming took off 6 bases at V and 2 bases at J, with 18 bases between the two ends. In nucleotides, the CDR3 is TGTGCCAGCAGATCTAAAGCGGGTGCTCACACAGATACGCAGTATTTT. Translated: CASRSKAGAHTDTQYF.

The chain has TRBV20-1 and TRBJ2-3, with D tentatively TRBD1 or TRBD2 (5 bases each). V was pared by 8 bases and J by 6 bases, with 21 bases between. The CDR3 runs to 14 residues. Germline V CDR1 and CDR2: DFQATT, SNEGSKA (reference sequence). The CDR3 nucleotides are TGCAGTAATCAACTGGGACCAGCCCTGGATACGCAGTATTTT. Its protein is CSNQLGPALDTQYF.

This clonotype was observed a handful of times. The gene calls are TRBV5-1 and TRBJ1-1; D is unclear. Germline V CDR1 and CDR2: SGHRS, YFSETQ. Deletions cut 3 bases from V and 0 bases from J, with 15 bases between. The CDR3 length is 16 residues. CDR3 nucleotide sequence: TGCGCCAGCAGCTCGACGGTCTCGGGTGTGAACACTGAAGCTTTCTTT. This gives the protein CASSSTVSGVNTEAFF.

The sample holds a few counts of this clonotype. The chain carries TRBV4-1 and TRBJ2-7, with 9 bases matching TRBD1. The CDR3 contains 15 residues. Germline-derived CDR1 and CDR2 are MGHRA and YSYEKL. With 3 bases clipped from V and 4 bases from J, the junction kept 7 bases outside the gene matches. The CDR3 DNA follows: TGCGCCAGCAGCCAGCAACAGGGGGCTTTATACGAGCAGTACTTC. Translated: CASSQQQGALYEQYF.

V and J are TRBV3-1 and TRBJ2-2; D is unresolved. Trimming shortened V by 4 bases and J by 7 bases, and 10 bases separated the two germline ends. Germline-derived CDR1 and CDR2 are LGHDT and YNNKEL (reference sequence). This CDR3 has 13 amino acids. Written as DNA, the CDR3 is TGTGCCAGCAGCCCAGATTGGATCGGGGAGCTGTTTTTT. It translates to CASSPDWIGELFF. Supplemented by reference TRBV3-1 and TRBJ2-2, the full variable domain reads DTAVSQTPKYLVTQMGNDKSIKCEQNLGHDTMYWYKQDSKKFLKIMFSYNNKELIINETVPNRFSPKSPDKAHLNLHINSLELGDSAVYFCASSPDWIGELFFGEGSRLTVL.

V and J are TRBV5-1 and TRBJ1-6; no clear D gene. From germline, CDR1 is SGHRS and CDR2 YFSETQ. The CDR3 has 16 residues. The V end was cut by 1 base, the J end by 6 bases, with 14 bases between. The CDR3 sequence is CASSLFGDRGNSPLHF. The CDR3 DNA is TGCGCCAGCAGCTTGTTTGGGGATAGAGGTAATTCACCCCTCCACTTT.

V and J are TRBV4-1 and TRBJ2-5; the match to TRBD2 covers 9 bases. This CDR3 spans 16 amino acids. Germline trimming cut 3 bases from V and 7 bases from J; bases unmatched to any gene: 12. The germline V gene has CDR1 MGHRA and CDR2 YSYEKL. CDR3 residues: CASSQAWREGEWTQYF. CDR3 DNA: TGCGCCAGCAGCCAGGCCTGGCGGGAGGGTGAGTGGACCCAGTACTTC.

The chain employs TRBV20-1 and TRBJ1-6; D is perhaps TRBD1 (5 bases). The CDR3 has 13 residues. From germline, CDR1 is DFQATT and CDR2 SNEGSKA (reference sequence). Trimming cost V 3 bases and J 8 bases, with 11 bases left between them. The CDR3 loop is CSARQGGDSPLHF. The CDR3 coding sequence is TGCAGTGCTAGGCAGGGTGGCGATTCACCCCTCCACTTT.

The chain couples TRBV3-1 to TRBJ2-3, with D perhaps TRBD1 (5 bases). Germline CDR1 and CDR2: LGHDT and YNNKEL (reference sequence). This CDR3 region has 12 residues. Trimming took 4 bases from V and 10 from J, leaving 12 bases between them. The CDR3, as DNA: TGTGCCAGCAGCCCTGGACATGCTGCGCAGTATTTT. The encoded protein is CASSPGHAAQYF.

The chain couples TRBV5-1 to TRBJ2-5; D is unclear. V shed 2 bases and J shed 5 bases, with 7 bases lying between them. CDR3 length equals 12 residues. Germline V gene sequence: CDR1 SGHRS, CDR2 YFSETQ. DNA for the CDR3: TGCGCCAGCAGCTTTCAGTTTGAGACCCAGTACTTC. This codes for CASSFQFETQYF.

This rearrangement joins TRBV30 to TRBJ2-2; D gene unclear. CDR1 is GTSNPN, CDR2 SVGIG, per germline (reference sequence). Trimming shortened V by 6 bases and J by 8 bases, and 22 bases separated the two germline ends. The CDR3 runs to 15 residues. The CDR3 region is CACHPSLRVVGELFF. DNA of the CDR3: TGTGCCTGTCACCCTAGTCTACGGGTGGTTGGGGAGCTGTTTTTT.

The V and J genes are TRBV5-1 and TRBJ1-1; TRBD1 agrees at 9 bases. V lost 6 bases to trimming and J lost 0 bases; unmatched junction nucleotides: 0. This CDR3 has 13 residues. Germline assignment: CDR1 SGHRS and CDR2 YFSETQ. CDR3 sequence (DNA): TGCGCCAGCAACAGGGGGCTGAACACTGAAGCTTTCTTT. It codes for CASNRGLNTEAFF. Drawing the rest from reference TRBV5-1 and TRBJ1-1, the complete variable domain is KAGVTQTPRYLIKTRGQQVTLSCSPISGHRSVSWYQQTPGQGLQFLFEYFSETQRNKGNFPGRFSGRQFSNSRSEMNVSTLELGDSALYLCASNRGLNTEAFFGQGTRLTVV.

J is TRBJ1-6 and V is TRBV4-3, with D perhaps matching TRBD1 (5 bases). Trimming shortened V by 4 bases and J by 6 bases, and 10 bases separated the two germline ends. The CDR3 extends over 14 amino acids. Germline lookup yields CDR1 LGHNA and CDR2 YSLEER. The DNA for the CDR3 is TGCGCCAGCAGCCGGGGAGGGGCTAATTCACCCCTCCACTTT. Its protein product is CASSRGGANSPLHF.

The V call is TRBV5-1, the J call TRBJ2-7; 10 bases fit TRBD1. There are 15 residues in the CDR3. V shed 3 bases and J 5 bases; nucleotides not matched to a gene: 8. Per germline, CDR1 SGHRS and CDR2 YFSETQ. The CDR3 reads CASSWGDRGWNEQYF. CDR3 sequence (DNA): TGCGCCAGCAGCTGGGGGGACAGGGGCTGGAACGAGCAGTACTTC. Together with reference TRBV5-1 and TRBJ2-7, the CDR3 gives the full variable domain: KAGVTQTPRYLIKTRGQQVTLSCSPISGHRSVSWYQQTPGQGLQFLFEYFSETQRNKGNFPGRFSGRQFSNSRSEMNVSTLELGDSALYLCASSWGDRGWNEQYFGPGTRLTVT.